The 19 T cell receptor beta chains in this list originate from one sample, sequenced in a study of cytomegalovirus exposure and HLA in healthy donors. This PCR relied on a set of 60 Vbeta primers and 13 Jbeta primers. This table comes from immunoSEQ multiplex PCR, and its TCRdb copy is limited to in-frame clones, with some not included. The table has 200,000 or so clones, over 65% seen once. Sequences were obtained from PBMCs. These receptor sequences come from a woman in her twenties or thirties in good health and CMV-seronegative.

The genes are TRBV11-3 and TRBJ2-2, with 8 bases lining up with TRBD2. The CDR3 covers 16 residues. V lost 5 bases, J lost 7 bases, and 12 bases stayed unmatched. Germline V gene data show CDR1 as SGHNT and CDR2 as YENEEA. CDR3 residues: CASSMGKTSEGGELFF. CDR3 DNA sequence: TGTGCCAGCAGCATGGGGAAGACTAGCGAGGGCGGGGAGCTGTTTTTT.

This clone was seen a handful of times. The chain couples TRBV29-1 to TRBJ1-4; maybe TRBD1 (6 bases). The V end was cut by 3 bases, the J end by 3 bases, with 11 bases between. The CDR3 length is 14 residues. Germline CDR1 and CDR2: SQVTM and ANQGSEA. CDR3 protein: CSVDLGQSNEKLFF. CDR3 DNA sequence: TGCAGCGTTGATTTAGGACAGTCTAATGAAAAACTGTTTTTT.

In the case of this clone: One end of the junction is discordant with germline, which a read error may explain. The V gene is TRBV7-9, the J gene TRBJ2-5; 7 nucleotides align to TRBD2. CDR1 and CDR2 from the germline V gene are SEHNR and FQNEAQ (reference sequence). The CDR3 runs to 17 residues. CDR3 amino acids: CSSSLGRGMGLQETQYF. DNA of the CDR3: TGTTCCAGCAGCTTAGGGCGGGGGATGGGGCTACAAGAGACCCAGTACTTC. The whole variable domain, remainder taken from reference TRBV7-9 and TRBJ2-5, is DTGVSQNPRHKITKRGQNVTFRCDPISEHNRLYWYRQTLGQGPEFLTYFQNEAQLEKSRLLSDRFSAERPKGSFSTLEIQRTEQGDSAMYLCSSSLGRGMGLQETQYFGPGTRLLVL.

This clone was observed a handful of times. The CDR3 sequence: CASSSPRGSHQKEYF. CDR3 in DNA: TGTGCCAGCAGTTCCCCTCGGGGTAGCCACCAGAAGGAGTACTTC. This chain connects TRBV27 to TRBJ2-7; weak D call: TRBD2 (5 bases). Germline loops: CDR1 MNHEY, CDR2 SMNVEV (reference sequence). The ends were cut back, 4 bases at V and 11 bases at J, with 24 bases in the middle. The CDR3 loop spans 15 amino acids.

This rearrangement joins TRBV5-1 to TRBJ2-3; 12 bases fit TRBD2. This CDR3 spans 15 amino acids. The germline V gene has CDR1 SGHRS and CDR2 YFSETQ. J was trimmed by 7 bases and V by 3 bases; bases with no gene match: 6. CDR3 DNA sequence: TGCGCCAGCAGCTCCACTAGCGGGGGGTATCATACGCAGTATTTT. Amino acids: CASSSTSGGYHTQYF.

The chain couples TRBV6-4 to TRBJ2-3, with 13 bases aligning to TRBD2. Trimming cost V 7 bases and J 4 bases; bases outside gene matches: 5. Per the germline V gene, CDR1 is MRHNA and CDR2 is SNTAGT. The CDR3 totals 15 residues. The CDR3 here is CASMRTSGGSDTQYF. CDR3 in DNA: TGTGCCAGCATGAGGACTAGCGGGGGATCAGATACGCAGTATTTT.

This clone was detected only once. V and J are TRBV5-4 and TRBJ2-7, with 8 bases identical to TRBD1. The junction had 6 bases not matched to a gene; V was cut back by 4 bases and J by 3 bases. CDR1 SGHNT and CDR2 YYREEE come from the germline V gene (reference sequence). The length of the CDR3 is 14 residues. CDR3 loop: CASSVPGQVYEQYF. The CDR3 DNA reads as TGTGCCAGCAGCGTACCGGGACAGGTCTACGAGCAGTACTTC.

This chain links TRBV10-1 with TRBJ2-1; 9 nucleotides align to TRBD2. CDR1 is WNHNN and CDR2 is SYGVQD in the germline V gene (reference sequence). The junction had 7 bases not matched to a gene; V was cut back by 2 bases and J by 2 bases. The CDR3 sequence is 17 residues long. The DNA of the CDR3 is TGCGCCAGCAGTGAGGCATTAGCGGGGGAGGCCTACAATGAGCAGTTCTTC. Protein: CASSEALAGEAYNEQFF.

In its sample, this clone was seen once. This rearrangement joins TRBV4-1 to TRBJ2-7; D not certain. Trimming pared 0 bases from V and 1 base from J, leaving 16 bases between. The CDR3 runs 17 residues. CDR1 is MGHRA and CDR2 is YSYEKL in the germline V gene. CDR3 sequence (DNA): TGCGCCAGCAGCCAAGACGCAGGTACAGACCGTTCCTACGAGCAGTACTTC. This sequence encodes CASSQDAGTDRSYEQYF.

The rearrangement uses TRBV6-1 and TRBJ2-1; possible D gene TRBD2, 5 bases. From germline, CDR1 is MNHNS and CDR2 SASEGT. The CDR3 sequence is 15 residues long. Deletions cut 7 bases from V and 0 bases from J, with 13 bases between. CDR3 in amino acids: CASTRGDYSYNEQFF. Here the CDR3 DNA reads TGTGCCAGCACACGGGGAGACTACTCCTACAATGAGCAGTTCTTC.

The rearrangement uses TRBV27 and TRBJ1-5; 8 bases map to TRBD1. V lost 3 bases, J lost 5 bases, and 6 bases stayed unmatched. The CDR3 covers 15 residues. CDR1 and CDR2 (germline): MNHEY, SMNVEV (reference sequence). The CDR3 DNA is TGTGCCAGCAGTTTGGTGGGCAGGGGGCATCAGCCCCAGCATTTT. It codes for CASSLVGRGHQPQHF.

This chain links TRBV2 with TRBJ1-1; 11 bases map to TRBD1. The CDR3 contains 15 residues. CDR1 is SNHLY, CDR2 FYNNEI, per germline. V shed 5 bases, J shed 5 bases, and the junction held 7 bases outside the gene matches. The CDR3 sequence: CASSPLRDRGTEAFF. The CDR3 coding sequence is TGTGCCAGCAGTCCCCTCCGGGACAGGGGGACTGAAGCTTTCTTT.

The gene calls are TRBV7-6 and TRBJ1-1; D gene unclear. The V gene lost 5 bases and the J gene lost 4 bases, with 14 bases spanning the gap. Germline assignment: CDR1 SGHVS and CDR2 FNYEAQ. The CDR3 extends over 14 amino acids. CDR3 region: CASSRSRGSTEAFF. The DNA for the CDR3 is TGTGCCAGCAGCCGCTCCCGGGGTAGCACTGAAGCTTTCTTT.

A single count supports this clone. The genes are TRBV18 and TRBJ2-2; the D is unclear. The germline gives CDR1 KGHSH, CDR2 LQKENI. The V gene lost 3 bases and the J gene lost 5 bases, with 19 bases spanning the gap. The CDR3 runs to 17 residues. The CDR3 coding sequence is TGTGCCAGCTCACCGGTAAATAGCTGGCGAAGGACCGGGGAGCTGTTTTTT. It specifies CASSPVNSWRRTGELFF.

The rearrangement links TRBV27 to TRBJ1-2; D is possibly TRBD1 (6 bases). The V gene's germline CDR1 is MNHEY and CDR2 SMNVEV (reference sequence). The ends were cut back, 2 bases at V and 3 bases at J, with 10 bases in the middle. The CDR3 length is 14 residues. The CDR3 DNA reads as TGTGCCAGCAGTTTAACGTACAGGGACTATGGCTACACCTTC. As protein: CASSLTYRDYGYTF.

This clone was picked up one time. The V call is TRBV7-9, the J call TRBJ2-4; possibly TRBD2 for D (5 bases). V shed 1 base and J shed 11 bases, with 18 bases lying between them. This CDR3 has 15 residues. Germline V gives CDR1 SEHNR, CDR2 FQNEAQ (reference sequence). In DNA form, the CDR3 reads TGTGCCAGCAGCTTAGGAAGGTCCGAAGCGGCGGTTCAGTACTTC. It yields the protein CASSLGRSEAAVQYF.

The rearrangement links TRBV6-1 to TRBJ1-4; 8 positions agree with TRBD1. Germline CDR1 reads MNHNS; CDR2 reads SASEGT. V gave up 3 bases and J gave up 6 bases; unmatched junction bases: 6. This CDR3 spans 15 amino acids. In nucleotides, the CDR3 is TGTGCCAGCAGTGATTTACCGGGACAGGATGAAAAACTGTTTTTT. Translated: CASSDLPGQDEKLFF.

This clone was detected a few times. V usage is TRBV5-5 and J usage is TRBJ2-3; 8 nucleotides align to TRBD2. This CDR3 has 17 amino acids. The germline V gene has CDR1 SGHKS and CDR2 YYEKEE (reference sequence). Trimming removed 1 base from V and 5 bases from J; junction bases left unmatched: 12. The CDR3 loop is CASSLIFSGSQVDTQYF. The CDR3 coding sequence is TGTGCCAGCAGCTTGATTTTCAGCGGGAGCCAAGTAGATACGCAGTATTTT. The whole variable domain, remainder taken from reference TRBV5-5 and TRBJ2-3, is DAGVTQSPTHLIKTRGQQVTLRCSPISGHKSVSWYQQVLGQGPQFIFQYYEKEERGRGNFPDRFSARQFPNYSSELNVNALLLGDSALYLCASSLIFSGSQVDTQYFGPGTRLTVL.

The chain uses TRBV30 and TRBJ2-3, with 10 bases lining up with TRBD2. CDR3 length: 15 amino acids. CDR1 and CDR2 from the germline V gene are GTSNPN and SVGIG (reference sequence). Losses at the gene ends were 1 base for V and 2 bases for J; bases not matched to a gene: 3. Written as DNA, the CDR3 is TGTGCCTGGAGTGAGCTAGCGGGAGTCACAGATACGCAGTATTTT. This translates into CAWSELAGVTDTQYF.